These 23 T cell receptor beta chains share one sample of origin, sequenced in a study of Graves' ophthalmopathy and Graves' hyperthyroidism. RNA served as the template for amplifying TCR beta CDR3 regions. Second-round multiplex PCR came after first-round RT-PCR with HTBI primers. A single record per CDR3 protein comes from TCRdb applying MiXCR to the multiplex PCR reads. Of 200,000 to 250,000 distinct CDR3 sequences in the sample, roughly a fifth were seen once. Sequenced material: peripheral blood. The receptor source for this set is a woman aged 45-59 years with Graves' ophthalmopathy.

This clonotype has at least ten counts. The chain combines TRBV15 with TRBJ1-1; TRBD1 might be the D (5 bases). Germline V gene lookup returns CDR1 LNHNV and CDR2 YYDKDF (reference sequence). The CDR3 contains 17 residues. The V end lost 0 bases, the J end lost 4 bases, and 18 bases lay between the germline ends. The DNA of the CDR3 is TGTGCCACCAGCAGAGATTGGGGGAGCCCGGGCTTCACTGAAGCTTTCTTT. Residues: CATSRDWGSPGFTEAFF.

This chain links TRBV7-3 with TRBJ2-5; D unclear. V lost 2 bases and J 9 bases, leaving 19 bases between the germline ends. This CDR3 contains 15 residues. Germline V gives CDR1 SGHTA, CDR2 FQGTGA. CDR3 protein: CASSLALSSPTAQYF. CDR3 nucleotides: TGTGCCAGCAGCTTAGCGCTTAGTTCTCCCACGGCCCAGTACTTC.

This clonotype was recorded many times. The rearrangement links TRBV30 to TRBJ1-5; TRBD1 matches at 9 bases. Germline trimming cut 4 bases from V and 3 bases from J; bases unmatched to any gene: 4. CDR1 and CDR2 (germline): GTSNPN, SVGIG (reference sequence). There are 14 residues in the CDR3. CDR3 sequence reads: CAWKRTGDNQPQHF. The CDR3, as DNA: TGTGCCTGGAAAAGGACAGGGGACAATCAGCCCCAGCATTTT.

The DNA of the CDR3 is TGTGCCAGCAGTCCGGGAGGGAAAGGGGCTAGCTACACCTTC. Amino acid sequence: CASSPGGKGASYTF. The V call is TRBV28, the J call TRBJ1-2, with D possibly being TRBD1 (5 bases). This CDR3 comprises 14 residues. The V gene's germline CDR1 is MDHEN and CDR2 SYDVKM. Trimming took 5 bases from V and 9 from J, leaving 19 bases between them.

The table lists this clonotype with many counts. This chain uses TRBV20-1 with TRBJ2-7; 7 nucleotides line up with TRBD2. Germline assignment: CDR1 DFQATT and CDR2 SNEGSKA (reference sequence). The V segment lost 0 bases and the J segment 4 bases; nucleotides outside the gene matches: 9. This CDR3 spans 15 amino acids. The CDR3 protein is CSARDYKLATYEQYF. CDR3 nucleotide sequence: TGCAGTGCTAGAGATTACAAACTAGCGACTTACGAGCAGTACTTC.

This chain uses TRBV12-3 or TRBV12-4 with TRBJ2-2; the D gene is possibly TRBD1 (6 bases). V was shortened by 4 bases and J by 0 bases, with 12 bases between the two germline ends. The CDR3 consists of 16 residues. The CDR3 reads CASSSTGTSNTGELFF. CDR3 coding DNA: TGTGCCAGCAGTTCGACCGGGACATCGAACACCGGGGAGCTGTTTTTT.

The J gene is TRBJ2-5, the V gene TRBV11-2; no clear D. The CDR3 runs to 13 residues. The germline V gene has CDR1 SGHAT and CDR2 FQNNGV. V was shortened by 5 bases and J by 4 bases, with 11 bases between the two germline ends. This CDR3 reads CASSPARRETQYF. The CDR3 nucleotides read TGTGCCAGCAGCCCCGCCCGGCGAGAGACCCAGTACTTC.

This clonotype was observed at least ten times. This chain uses TRBV7-2 with TRBJ2-7, with D perhaps matching TRBD2 (6 bases). Germline lookup yields CDR1 SGHTA and CDR2 FQGNSA. The CDR3 has 14 residues. V shed 3 bases and J shed 2 bases, with 11 bases lying between them. CDR3 bases: TGTGCCAGCAGCTTTTGGGGCGGGACCTACGAGCAGTACTTC. Its translation: CASSFWGGTYEQYF.

The chain links TRBV12-3 or TRBV12-4 to TRBJ1-1; D uncertain. This CDR3 comprises 12 residues. V gave up 6 bases and J gave up 7 bases, with 12 bases separating them. As DNA, the CDR3 is TGTGCCAGCAGCCGTGTGGGCTTTGAAGCTTTCTTT. Its protein is CASSRVGFEAFF.

This clonotype has ten or more counts. The chain has TRBV20-1 and TRBJ2-7, with TRBD2 matching over 9 bases. J lost 2 bases, V lost 5 bases, and 13 bases had no gene match. The CDR3 has 16 residues. The germline gives CDR1 DFQATT, CDR2 SNEGSKA (reference sequence). The CDR3 region is CSAETGTSQRTYEQYF. CDR3 in DNA: TGCAGTGCTGAGACCGGGACTAGCCAGAGAACCTACGAGCAGTACTTC.

The chain recombines TRBV28 with TRBJ2-7, with 11 bases identical to TRBD1. Germline loops: CDR1 MDHEN, CDR2 SYDVKM. The ends lost 7 bases at V and 4 bases at J; junction bases unmatched: 12. The CDR3 totals 16 residues. The CDR3 loop is CASTSPGGTGGYEQYF. The CDR3 nucleotides are TGTGCCAGCACCTCCCCCGGGGGGACAGGGGGATACGAGCAGTACTTC.

The chain carries TRBV3-1 and TRBJ1-6; D is ambiguous. V lost 2 bases to trimming and J lost 7 bases, with 12 bases between them. This CDR3 is 15 amino acids long. CDR1 is LGHDT, CDR2 YNNKEL, per germline (reference sequence). CDR3 loop: CASSQTSAPNSPLHF. CDR3 DNA: TGTGCCAGCAGCCAAACCTCCGCCCCAAATTCACCCCTCCACTTT. Full variable domain (remainder filled in from reference TRBV3-1 and TRBJ1-6): DTAVSQTPKYLVTQMGNDKSIKCEQNLGHDTMYWYKQDSKKFLKIMFSYNNKELIINETVPNRFSPKSPDKAHLNLHINSLELGDSAVYFCASSQTSAPNSPLHFGNGTRLTVT.

The sample holds a few counts of this clonotype. V usage is TRBV28 and J usage is TRBJ1-6, with 7 bases matching TRBD1. The ends lost 6 bases at V and 7 bases at J; junction bases unmatched: 6. This CDR3 is 14 amino acids long. Germline V lookup: CDR1 MDHEN, CDR2 SYDVKM. For the CDR3, the DNA is TGTGCCAGCAGAGAGACAGGGAGGAATTCACCCCTCCACTTT. The encoded protein is CASRETGRNSPLHF.

This clonotype was seen repeatedly, ten times or more. V usage is TRBV5-1 and J usage is TRBJ2-3; the D is unclear. The germline V gene has CDR1 SGHRS and CDR2 YFSETQ. V was shortened by 6 bases and J by 1 base, with 18 bases between the two germline ends. CDR3 length equals 16 residues. The CDR3 region has the DNA TGCGCCAGCACGATTCCGACTCTCGCTGGCACAGATACGCAGTATTTT. It yields the protein CASTIPTLAGTDTQYF.

The V call is TRBV18, the J call TRBJ1-1; D is uncertain. CDR1 is KGHSH, CDR2 LQKENI, per germline. V was pared by 3 bases and J by 4 bases, with 12 bases between. CDR3 length: 14 residues. CDR3: CASSPNRESTEAFF. The CDR3 bases are TGTGCCAGCTCACCTAATAGGGAGAGCACTGAAGCTTTCTTT.

This clonotype was seen ten or more times. The chain combines TRBV10-3 with TRBJ2-7; TRBD1 agrees at 8 bases. The V gene end was trimmed by 6 bases and the J gene end by 6 bases; junction bases not matched to a gene: 10. Germline assignment: CDR1 ENHRY and CDR2 SYGVKD. The CDR3 extends over 14 amino acids. This CDR3 reads CAIRTGTGAPEQYF. CDR3 DNA sequence: TGTGCCATCAGGACCGGGACAGGAGCTCCCGAGCAGTACTTC.

This clonotype was found a few times. J is TRBJ2-2 and V is TRBV11-2; 14 nucleotides match TRBD2. Germline V gives CDR1 SGHAT, CDR2 FQNNGV. This CDR3 comprises 18 residues. With 4 bases clipped from V and 3 bases from J, the junction kept 7 bases outside the gene matches. The CDR3 DNA sequence: TGTGCCAGCAGCTCTTTGACTAGCGGGAGGGGTCACACCGGGGAGCTGTTTTTT. Protein: CASSSLTSGRGHTGELFF.

This clonotype came up once. This chain connects TRBV12-3 or TRBV12-4 to TRBJ1-5; D gene ambiguous. The CDR3 is 15 residues long. Between the trimmed V and J ends, which lost 5 bases and 1 base, there was a span of 12 bases. The CDR3 here is CASSAAGRSNQPQHF. Here the CDR3 DNA reads TGTGCCAGCAGTGCCGCCGGACGGAGCAATCAGCCCCAGCATTTT.

This clonotype has a count of ten or more. The chain joins TRBV6-5 to TRBJ1-1; D is ambiguous. This CDR3 spans 14 amino acids. V was cut by 0 bases and J by 0 bases, with 5 bases left in between. Per germline, CDR1 MNHEY and CDR2 SVGAGI. The CDR3 nucleotides are TGTGCCAGCAGTTACTCCGGGATGAACACTGAAGCTTTCTTT. Translation gives CASSYSGMNTEAFF.

This clonotype was detected ten times or more. The CDR3 sequence is CASRSGTNTGELFF. The CDR3 DNA reads as TGTGCCAGCAGAAGCGGGACGAACACCGGGGAGCTGTTTTTT. V gene TRBV12-3 or TRBV12-4 combines with J gene TRBJ2-2; 7 positions agree with TRBD2. V was clipped by 6 bases and J by 0 bases; unmatched bases: 1. CDR3 length equals 14 residues.

This clonotype showed up just a few times. V usage is TRBV6-1 and J usage is TRBJ1-5, with D tentatively TRBD1 (6 bases). V shed 8 bases and J shed 0 bases, with 17 bases lying between them. Germline V gene lookup returns CDR1 MNHNS and CDR2 SASEGT. This CDR3 region has 16 residues. In DNA, the CDR3 is TGTGCCAGCGGTGGGTGGGGGCCCGATAGCAATCAGCCCCAGCATTTT. This encodes CASGGWGPDSNQPQHF.

In its sample, this clonotype was seen many times. The V and J genes are TRBV20-1 and TRBJ2-5; D might be TRBD1 or TRBD2, each matching 5 bases. Per the germline V gene, CDR1 is DFQATT and CDR2 is SNEGSKA (reference sequence). This CDR3 spans 10 amino acids. Trimming left V 6 bases short and J 3 bases short, with 5 bases between. CDR3 sequence (DNA): TGCAGTGCGGGGGAAGAGACCCAGTACTTC. This encodes CSAGEETQYF.

This clonotype was detected many times. The V gene is TRBV12-3 or TRBV12-4, the J gene TRBJ1-1, with D unresolved. With 7 bases removed from V and 1 base from J, the gap between germline ends came to 10 bases. The CDR3 contains 13 residues. As DNA, the CDR3 is TGTGCCAGCACTCTGACGGGGAACACTGAAGCTTTCTTT. Its protein product is CASTLTGNTEAFF.